This entry describes one T cell receptor beta chain. This record comes from a study of cytomegalovirus exposure and HLA in healthy donors. CDR1 is SNHLY, CDR2 FYNNEI, per germline. V was pared by 9 bases and J by 8 bases, with 17 bases between. The CDR3 has 14 amino acids. Both 60 Vbeta primers and 13 Jbeta primers went into the PCR. TCRdb's copy holds only in-frame clones and misses some; the assay was immunoSEQ multiplex PCR. This sample has under 150,000 clones, with 78% found just once. Sequencing was carried out using PBMCs. V is TRBV2 and J is TRBJ1-6; D not certain. The TCR sequence derives from a woman aged 25 to 45 in good health and CMV-seropositive. For the CDR3, the DNA is TGTGCCAGTCAGCGGGATAGTAGGTATTCACCCCTCCACTTT. As protein: CASQRDSRYSPLHF.